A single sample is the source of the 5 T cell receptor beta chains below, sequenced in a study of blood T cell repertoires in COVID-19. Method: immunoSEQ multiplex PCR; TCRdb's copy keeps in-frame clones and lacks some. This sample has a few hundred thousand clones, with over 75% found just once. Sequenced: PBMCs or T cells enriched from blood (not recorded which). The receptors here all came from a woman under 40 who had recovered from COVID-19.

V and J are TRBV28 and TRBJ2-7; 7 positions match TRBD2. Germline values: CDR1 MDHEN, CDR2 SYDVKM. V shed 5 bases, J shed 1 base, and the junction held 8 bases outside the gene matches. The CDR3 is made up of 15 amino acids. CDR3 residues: CASSGPGTTSYEQYF. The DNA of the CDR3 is TGTGCCAGCAGTGGACCCGGGACTACATCCTACGAGCAGTACTTC. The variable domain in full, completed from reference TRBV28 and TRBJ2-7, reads DVKVTQSSRYLVKRTGEKVFLECVQDMDHENMFWYRQDPGLGLRLIYFSYDVKMKEKGDIPEGYSVSREKKERFSLILESASTNQTSMYLCASSGPGTTSYEQYFGPGTRLTVT.

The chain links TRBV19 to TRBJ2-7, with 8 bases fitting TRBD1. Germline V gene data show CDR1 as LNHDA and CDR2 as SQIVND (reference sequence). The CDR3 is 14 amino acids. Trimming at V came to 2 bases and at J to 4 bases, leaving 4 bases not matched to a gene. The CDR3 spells CASSIRTGMYEQYF. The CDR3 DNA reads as TGTGCCAGTAGTATACGGACAGGGATGTACGAGCAGTACTTC.

CDR3 bases: TGTGCCAGCAGGGGCGGACAGAATTCACCCCTCCACTTT. It yields the protein CASRGGQNSPLHF. The chain joins TRBV5-6 to TRBJ1-6, with TRBD1 as a possible D gene (6 bases). CDR3 length equals 13 residues. V was clipped by 5 bases and J by 7 bases, with 10 bases between them. Germline CDR1 reads SGHDT; CDR2 reads YYEEEE.

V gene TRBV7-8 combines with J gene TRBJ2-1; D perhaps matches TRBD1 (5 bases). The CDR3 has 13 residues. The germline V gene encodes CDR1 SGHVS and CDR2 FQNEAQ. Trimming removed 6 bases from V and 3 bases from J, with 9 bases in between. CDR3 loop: CASRPRVYNEQFF. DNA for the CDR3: TGTGCCAGCAGGCCCAGGGTCTACAATGAGCAGTTCTTC.

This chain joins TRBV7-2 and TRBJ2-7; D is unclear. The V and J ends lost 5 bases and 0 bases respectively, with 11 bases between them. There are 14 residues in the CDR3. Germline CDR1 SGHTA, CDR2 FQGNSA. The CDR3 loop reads CASSPIASSYEQYF. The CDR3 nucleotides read TGTGCCAGCAGCCCCATAGCAAGCTCCTACGAGCAGTACTTC.